The rows below give T cell receptor beta chains drawn from one sample of a study of CD8+ T cells in alopecia areata. The method was immunoSEQ multiplex PCR; TCRdb's version includes in-frame clones alone and lacks a portion of them. The sample has approximately 100,000 clones; about 61% are singletons. Sequencing was performed on CD8+ T cells sorted from blood, taken at approximately week 55, from a patient treated with tofacitinib. All receptors come from a human donor with alopecia areata. The CDR3 runs from the conserved cysteine through the conserved F or W. A D gene is named only where the DNA matches it firmly. Clone size is not always given. Where it is, it says once, few, many or a class for expanded clones.

V	size	D	J	CDR3	DNA
TRBV13	NA	NA	TRBJ1-1	CASSLGRTAEAFF	TGTGCCAGCAGCTTAGGCCGGACAGCCGAAGCTTTCTTT
TRBV6-6	NA	TRBD1	TRBJ1-2	CAIRTGLGYTF	TGTGCCATTCGGACAGGGCTGGGCTACACCTTC
TRBV27	few	NA	TRBJ2-5	CASSLWGTNQETQYF	TGTGCCAGCAGCTTATGGGGCACAAACCAAGAGACCCAGTACTTC
TRBV30	few	NA	TRBJ1-5	CAWSVSGQYFNQPQHF	TGTGCCTGGAGTGTAAGCGGACAGTACTTCAATCAGCCCCAGCATTTT
TRBV7-9	few	NA	TRBJ1-1	CASSSPPRGGTEAFF	TGTGCCAGCAGCTCTCCTCCAAGAGGGGGCACTGAAGCTTTCTTT
TRBV19	NA	TRBD1	TRBJ1-6	CASSPKAHRGGDSPLHF	TGTGCCAGTAGTCCCAAAGCCCACAGGGGGGGTGATTCACCCCTCCACTTT
TRBV13	few	TRBD2	TRBJ2-3	CASSTTSVDTQYF	TGTGCCAGCAGCACTACTAGCGTGGATACGCAGTATTTT
TRBV2	NA	NA	TRBJ1-5	CASTRQKTFSNQPQHF	TGTGCCAGCACAAGACAGAAAACTTTTAGCAATCAGCCCCAGCATTTT
TRBV5-1	NA	NA	TRBJ2-5	CASSLPAEVQETQYF	TGCGCCAGCAGCTTGCCAGCGGAAGTCCAAGAGACCCAGTACTTC
TRBV27	few	TRBD2	TRBJ2-1	CASSLGGSSYNEQFF	TGTGCCAGCAGCCTCGGGGGGTCCTCCTACAATGAGCAGTTCTTC
TRBV28	NA	NA	TRBJ2-5	CASSFITETQYF	TGTGCCAGCAGTTTCATCACCGAGACCCAGTACTTC
TRBV4-1	NA	NA	TRBJ1-5	CASSQFGSNQPQHF	TGCGCCAGCAGCCAGTTCGGGAGCAATCAGCCCCAGCATTTT
TRBV27	NA	NA	TRBJ2-5	CASSLINEETQYF	TGTGCCAGCAGTCTCATAAACGAAGAGACCCAGTACTTC
TRBV9	few	NA	TRBJ2-5	CASNEGTASRWETQYF	TGTGCCAGCAACGAAGGGACGGCGTCCCGGTGGGAGACCCAGTACTTC
TRBV4-1	NA	NA	TRBJ2-1	CASSPSPRSNEQFF	TGCGCCAGCAGCCCAAGTCCGCGGTCCAATGAGCAGTTCTTC
TRBV29-1	NA	TRBD1	TRBJ2-7	CSVSRQGARPYEQYF	TGCAGCGTTTCCCGACAGGGGGCGCGCCCCTACGAGCAGTACTTC
TRBV29-1	NA	TRBD1	TRBJ2-2	CSVEGGQGRDTGELFF	TGCAGCGTTGAGGGTGGACAGGGAAGGGACACCGGGGAGCTGTTTTTT
TRBV6-1	few	NA	TRBJ2-2	CASSEAGDTGELFF	TGTGCCAGCAGTGAAGCGGGGGACACCGGGGAGCTGTTTTTT
TRBV29-1	NA	NA	TRBJ1-2	CSGSDRVYGYTF	TGCAGCGGGTCCGACAGAGTCTATGGCTACACCTTC
TRBV15	NA	NA	TRBJ1-2	CATEQSGGYTF	TGTGCCACCGAACAATCCGGTGGCTACACCTTC
TRBV30	NA	NA	TRBJ1-2	CAWTDRANYGYTF	TGTGCCTGGACGGACAGAGCTAACTATGGCTACACCTTC
TRBV30	NA	NA	TRBJ2-5	CAWSVEGPEETQYF	TGTGCCTGGAGTGTAGAGGGGCCAGAAGAGACCCAGTACTTC
TRBV4-1	NA	TRBD2	TRBJ2-3	CASRGASGGPIDTQYF	TGCGCCAGCAGGGGGGCTAGCGGGGGGCCGATAGATACGCAGTATTTT
TRBV7-6	NA	NA	TRBJ2-7	CASSFPGAYEQYF	TGTGCCAGCAGCTTTCCCGGGGCCTACGAGCAGTACTTC
TRBV4-1	NA	TRBD1	TRBJ2-1	CASRGQGTYNEQFF	TGCGCCAGCAGGGGACAGGGGACCTACAATGAGCAGTTCTTC
TRBV27	NA	NA	TRBJ2-3	CASSSGDTQYF	TGTGCCAGCAGCTCCGGGGATACGCAGTATTTT
TRBV6-6	NA	NA	TRBJ1-2	CASGAGLGYTF	TGTGCCAGCGGGGCGGGGTTAGGCTACACCTTC
TRBV30	NA	TRBD1	TRBJ1-6	CAWGKGQGNSPLHF	TGTGCCTGGGGGAAGGGACAGGGAAATTCACCCCTCCACTTT
TRBV4-1	NA	TRBD1	TRBJ2-7	CASSLGTGTYEQYF	TGCGCCAGCAGCCTAGGGACAGGGACCTACGAGCAGTACTTC
TRBV7-9	few	TRBD1	TRBJ2-1	CASSLVGGRQGINNEQFF	TGTGCCAGCAGCTTAGTAGGGGGAAGACAGGGGATTAACAATGAGCAGTTCTTC
TRBV5-1	NA	TRBD1	TRBJ2-2	CASSTGQGRTGELFF	TGCGCCAGCAGCACAGGACAGGGAAGAACCGGGGAGCTGTTTTTT
TRBV27	NA	NA	TRBJ1-1	CASSLDVPGVTEAFF	TGTGCCAGCAGTTTAGATGTCCCGGGTGTCACTGAAGCTTTCTTT
TRBV10-3	few	NA	TRBJ2-5	CATSQGMETQYF	TGTGCCACCTCACAGGGAATGGAGACCCAGTACTTC
TRBV29-1	NA	TRBD1	TRBJ1-2	CSVNEEGQGPTYGYTF	TGCAGCGTTAATGAGGAGGGACAGGGGCCCACCTATGGCTACACCTTC
TRBV4-2	NA	TRBD2	TRBJ2-3	CASSPRAGGTDTQYF	TGTGCCAGCAGCCCGAGAGCGGGAGGCACAGATACGCAGTATTTT
TRBV7-2	NA	TRBD1	TRBJ2-3	CASSLPTWKRDRDPDTQYF	TGTGCCAGCAGCTTACCCACGTGGAAGAGGGACAGGGACCCAGATACGCAGTATTTT
TRBV29-1	NA	TRBD1	TRBJ2-5	CSAPGQGRETQYF	TGCAGCGCCCCGGGACAGGGACGAGAGACCCAGTACTTC
TRBV4-2	NA	NA	TRBJ2-2	CASSPVADTGELFF	TGTGCCAGCAGCCCTGTAGCGGATACCGGGGAGCTGTTTTTT
TRBV6-5	NA	NA	TRBJ2-5	CASTGRETLQETQYF	TGTGCCAGCACAGGGCGTGAGACATTACAAGAGACCCAGTACTTC
TRBV7-3	once	NA	TRBJ2-3	CASSLTIAATDTQYF	TGTGCCAGCAGCTTAACGATCGCGGCCACAGATACGCAGTATTTT
TRBV25-1	few	NA	TRBJ2-3	CASTSIAVTDTQYF	TGTGCCAGCACCTCTATAGCGGTTACAGATACGCAGTATTTT
TRBV2	NA	TRBD1	TRBJ1-1	CASKDREAFF	TGTGCCAGCAAGGACAGGGAAGCTTTCTTT
TRBV13	NA	TRBD1	TRBJ1-5	CASSLGGQRQPQHF	TGTGCCAGCAGCTTAGGGGGACAGCGTCAGCCCCAGCATTTT
TRBV7-9	NA	NA	TRBJ1-2	CASSGTGLGYTF	TGTGCCAGCAGCGGGACCGGGCTCGGCTACACCTTC
TRBV25-1	NA	TRBD1	TRBJ1-6	CASSRTGEYSPLHF	TGTGCCAGCAGCAGGACAGGGGAATATTCACCCCTCCACTTT